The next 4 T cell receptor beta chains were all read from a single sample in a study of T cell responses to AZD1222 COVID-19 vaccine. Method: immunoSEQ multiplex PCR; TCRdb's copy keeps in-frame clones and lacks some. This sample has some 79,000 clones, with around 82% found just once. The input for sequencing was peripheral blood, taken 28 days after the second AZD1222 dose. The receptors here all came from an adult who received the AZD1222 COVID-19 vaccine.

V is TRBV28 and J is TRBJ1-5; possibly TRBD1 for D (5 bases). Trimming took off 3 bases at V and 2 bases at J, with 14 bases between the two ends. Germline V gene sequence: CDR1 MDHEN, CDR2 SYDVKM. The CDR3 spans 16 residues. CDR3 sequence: CASSFLAGSGNQPQHF. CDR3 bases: TGTGCCAGCAGTTTTTTAGCAGGGAGCGGCAATCAGCCCCAGCATTTT.

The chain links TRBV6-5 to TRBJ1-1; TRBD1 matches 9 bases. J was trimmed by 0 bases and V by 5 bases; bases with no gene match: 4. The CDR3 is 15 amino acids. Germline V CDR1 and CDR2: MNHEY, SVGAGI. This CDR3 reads CASSRQGGMNTEAFF. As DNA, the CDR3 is TGTGCCAGCAGTAGACAGGGGGGAATGAACACTGAAGCTTTCTTT.

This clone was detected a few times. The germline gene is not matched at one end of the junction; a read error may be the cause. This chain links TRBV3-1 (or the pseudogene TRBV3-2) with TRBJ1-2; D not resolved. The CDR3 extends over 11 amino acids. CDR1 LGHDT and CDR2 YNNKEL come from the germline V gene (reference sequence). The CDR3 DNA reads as TGTGCCAGCAGCCAAGTTCCCCGGTTTGACTTC. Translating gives CASSQVPRFDF.

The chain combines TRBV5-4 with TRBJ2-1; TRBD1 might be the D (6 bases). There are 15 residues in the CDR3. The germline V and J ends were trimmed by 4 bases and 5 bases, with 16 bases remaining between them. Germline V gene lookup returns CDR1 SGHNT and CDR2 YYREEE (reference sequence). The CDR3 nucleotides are TGTGCCAGCAGCCCTCCGACAGGTCTCGACAATGAGCAGTTCTTC. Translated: CASSPPTGLDNEQFF.